This T cell receptor (beta chain) was profiled in a study of T cells in Graves' hyperthyroidism and ophthalmopathy. Overall study: The authors collected peripheral blood at initial diagnosis, before any treatment. Study-level results: Peripheral blood also featured most of the thyroid clonotypes expanded above 0.001.

V lost 5 bases to trimming and J lost 4 bases; unmatched junction nucleotides: 3. CDR1 SGHNT and CDR2 YENEEA come from the germline V gene. The length of the CDR3 is 14 residues. Amplification of TCR beta CDR3 regions used RNA as the template. In the first-round RT-PCR of the TCR CDR3, the HTBI primer set was used. TCRdb re-called the multiplex PCR reads with MiXCR, one entry per CDR3 protein. Of a few hundred thousand distinct CDR3 sequences in the sample, roughly 15% were seen once. This clonotype was seen at least ten times. The antigen remains unidentified. V is TRBV11-3 and J is TRBJ2-3; 10 bases map to TRBD2. Source material: blood. The TCR was taken from a woman in her thirties or forties with Graves' hyperthyroidism that later progressed to Graves' ophthalmopathy. The chain's CDR3 is CASSSGRGPDTQYF. DNA for the CDR3: TGTGCCAGCAGCAGCGGGAGGGGGCCAGATACGCAGTATTTT.